This T cell receptor beta chain came from a study of T-cell memory formation after mild COVID-19. Study details: TCR clusters mostly belonged to single donors. Study outcomes and limitations: Cross-reactive memory appears to have joined, as suggested by some responding clones showing up in pre-infection memory. Second-wave clones peaking on day 37 lacked confirmed SARS-CoV-2 specificity.

Constant-segment primers served in 5'RACE that generated TCR alpha and TCR beta cDNA libraries bearing sample barcodes and UMIs. MiXCR was run by TCRdb on the 5' RACE reads, yielding one entry per CDR3 protein. Of about 470,000 distinct CDR3 sequences in the sample, approximately 23% are singletons; the top ten hold 12%. This clonotype appeared a few times. Its cognate antigen is unknown. From germline, CDR1 is SGHRS and CDR2 YFSETQ. The CDR3 is 14 amino acids. The J segment lost 4 bases and the V segment lost 0 bases, leaving 0 bases of the junction unmatched. The chain employs TRBV5-1 and TRBJ2-7; the match to TRBD2 covers 11 bases. The clonotype originates from an adult woman who had mild COVID-19 (a few samples of this study predate the infection). Cell type and time point are not known. Sequencing input: PBMCs or a T cell subset sorted from them (not recorded which). CDR3 loop: CASSLASGRYEQYF. The CDR3 DNA reads TGCGCCAGCAGCTTGGCTAGCGGGAGGTACGAGCAGTACTTC.